These 15 T cell receptor beta chains came from one sample sequenced in a study of cytomegalovirus exposure and HLA in healthy donors (dated by TCRdb to about 2017). Library prep was done by the immunoSEQ multiplex PCR assay. The multiplex PCR relied on a mix of 60 forward primers for TCR Vbeta segments and 13 reverse primers for TCR Jbeta segments. TCRdb carries this immuneACCESS record with in-frame sequences only. Its versions omit some clonotypes, under half of them owing to an unresolved V gene in the studies checked, with the rest unexplained. This sample is represented by more than 85,000 clones; roughly 15% of them were singletons. Of the sample, around 0.86% falls within the top ten clones. Sequences were obtained from PBMCs. These receptors were taken from a female donor in good health and CMV-seronegative.

J is TRBJ2-2 and V is TRBV18; the match to TRBD2 covers 7 bases. After removal of 0 bases from V and 4 bases from J, the junction contained 5 bases not matched to a gene. The CDR3 contains 16 residues. Looked up from germline, CDR1 is KGHSH and CDR2 is LQKENI. CDR3 bases: TGTGCCAGCTCACCACCGGGCGGGAGTGGCACCGGGGAGCTGTTTTTT. Translating it yields CASSPPGGSGTGELFF.

The table lists this clone with a few counts. The V gene is TRBV28, the J gene TRBJ2-2; 8 bases are a match to TRBD1. This CDR3 contains 16 residues. With V trimmed by 6 bases and J by 1 base, 7 bases remained unmatched. The germline V gene has CDR1 MDHEN and CDR2 SYDVKM. As DNA, the CDR3 is TGTGCCAGCAGGTTAACCGGGACAGGGAACACCGGGGAGCTGTTTTTT. Translation gives CASRLTGTGNTGELFF.

This clone has a handful of counts. The J gene is TRBJ2-2, the V gene TRBV27, with D perhaps TRBD1 (5 bases). Trimming took off 7 bases at V and 7 bases at J, with 16 bases between the two ends. This CDR3 is 14 amino acids long. Per germline, CDR1 MNHEY and CDR2 SMNVEV (reference sequence). The DNA of the CDR3 is TGTGCCAGCACCCCCGACAGATTGTACGGGGAGCTGTTTTTT. Its protein product is CASTPDRLYGELFF.

This clone was counted only a few times. The chain recombines TRBV5-8 with TRBJ2-7, with 8 bases lining up with TRBD1. J lost 1 base, V lost 1 base, and 4 bases had no gene match. CDR3 length: 15 amino acids. The germline gives CDR1 SGHTS, CDR2 YDEGEE. In DNA, the CDR3 is TGTGCCAGCAGCTTGCAGGGACAGGAGTCCTACGAGCAGTACTTC. As protein: CASSLQGQESYEQYF.

Many counts were recorded for this clone. The CDR3 coding sequence is TGTGCCAGCAGCGTAGAGGAAGGCCCACTACACTTT. This encodes CASSVEEGPLHF. The chain recombines TRBV9 with TRBJ1-6; D is unclear. Trimming pared 0 bases from V and 19 bases from J, leaving 14 bases between. This CDR3 comprises 12 residues. The germline gives CDR1 SGDLS, CDR2 YYNGEE.

This clone showed up just a few times. The J gene is TRBJ2-1, the V gene TRBV7-3; 13 positions match TRBD2. V gave up 4 bases and J gave up 2 bases; unmatched junction bases: 5. The CDR3 spans 17 residues. The V gene's germline CDR1 is SGHTA and CDR2 FQGTGA. CDR3 sequence (DNA): TGTGCCAGCAGCTCAGAGACTAGCGGGAGGACCTACAATGAGCAGTTCTTC. It codes for CASSSETSGRTYNEQFF.

The chain recombines TRBV7-9 with TRBJ2-5, with a tentative D call TRBD2 (5 bases). Deletions cut 1 base from V and 7 bases from J, with 7 bases between. The CDR3 runs 12 residues. Germline CDR1 reads SEHNR; CDR2 reads FQNEAQ (reference sequence). CDR3 in amino acids: CASSLGESTQYF. The CDR3 DNA reads TGTGCCAGCAGCTTAGGGGAGTCGACCCAGTACTTC.

Only a few counts were recorded for this clone. The chain joins TRBV19 to TRBJ1-4; D not resolved. Germline CDR1 is LNHDA and CDR2 is SQIVND (reference sequence). The CDR3 sequence is 15 residues long. The V gene lost 3 bases and the J gene lost 5 bases, with 13 bases spanning the gap. The CDR3 protein is CASSIRPAGNEKLFF. In nucleotides, the CDR3 is TGTGCCAGTAGTATCCGACCCGCGGGGAATGAAAAACTGTTTTTT.

The chain has TRBV5-1 and TRBJ2-3; 9 nucleotides match TRBD1. There are 15 residues in the CDR3. Germline CDR1 SGHRS, CDR2 YFSETQ. V gave up 1 base and J gave up 4 bases; unmatched junction bases: 4. Here the CDR3 DNA reads TGCGCCAGCAGCTTGAAGGACAGGGGTTCAGATACGCAGTATTTT. It yields the protein CASSLKDRGSDTQYF.

This clone was observed a few times. The CDR3 loop is CASSPLGEGQPQHF. The CDR3 nucleotides read TGCGCCAGCTCTCCTCTCGGGGAAGGGCAGCCCCAGCATTTT. The chain has TRBV5-1 and TRBJ1-5; D remains unclear. CDR3 length: 14 residues. Per germline, CDR1 SGHRS and CDR2 YFSETQ. V was clipped by 7 bases and J by 7 bases, with 18 bases between them.

In its sample, this clone was seen a few times. The gene calls are TRBV19 and TRBJ2-3; TRBD1 aligns across 8 bases. The CDR3 is 14 residues long. Germline CDR1 is LNHDA and CDR2 is SQIVND (reference sequence). The trim removed 7 bases at V and 2 bases at J, leaving 5 bases unmatched. Written as DNA, the CDR3 is TGTGCCAGTACGGGACAGGCGATCACAGATACGCAGTATTTT. This translates into CASTGQAITDTQYF.

This clone has a handful of counts. V usage is TRBV11-2 and J usage is TRBJ2-7, with D unresolved. The CDR3 loop spans 12 amino acids. The germline V and J ends were trimmed by 5 bases and 0 bases, with 5 bases remaining between them. Germline values: CDR1 SGHAT, CDR2 FQNNGV. In nucleotides, the CDR3 is TGTGCCAGCAGCCCGAGCTCCTACGAGCAGTACTTC. It encodes CASSPSSYEQYF. The whole variable domain, remainder taken from reference TRBV11-2 and TRBJ2-7, is EAGVAQSPRYKIIEKRQSVAFWCNPISGHATLYWYQQILGQGPKLLIQFQNNGVVDDSQLPKDRFSAERLKGVDSTLKIQPAKLEDSAVYLCASSPSSYEQYFGPGTRLTVT.

V and J are TRBV7-9 and TRBJ2-7, with D perhaps TRBD2 (7 bases). Germline assignment: CDR1 SEHNR and CDR2 FQNEAQ (reference sequence). Trimming removed 7 bases at V and 5 bases at J, with 21 bases between. This CDR3 contains 15 residues. CDR3 residues: CASTSWTGGSDEQYF. The CDR3 DNA sequence: TGTGCCAGCACCTCGTGGACGGGGGGCAGCGACGAGCAGTACTTC. Using reference TRBV7-9 and TRBJ2-7 for the parts outside the CDR3, the full variable domain is DTGVSQNPRHKITKRGQNVTFRCDPISEHNRLYWYRQTLGQGPEFLTYFQNEAQLEKSRLLSDRFSAERPKGSFSTLEIQRTEQGDSAMYLCASTSWTGGSDEQYFGPGTRLTVT.

V usage is TRBV5-6 and J usage is TRBJ1-4; D might be TRBD1 (5 bases). The CDR3 contains 14 residues. The V gene's germline CDR1 is SGHDT and CDR2 YYEEEE. With 7 bases removed from V and 11 bases from J, the gap between germline ends came to 21 bases. The CDR3, as DNA: TGTGCCAGCTTCGTTTCAACAGGTCCTACCAAACTGTTTTTT. The encoded protein is CASFVSTGPTKLFF.

This clone was observed a few times. The rearrangement links TRBV7-8 to TRBJ2-7, with no clear D. Germline CDR1 is SGHVS and CDR2 is FQNEAQ. The germline V and J ends were trimmed by 1 base and 5 bases, with 12 bases remaining between them. The CDR3 has 14 amino acids. CDR3 in amino acids: CASSLGGFVHEQYF. In nucleotides, the CDR3 is TGTGCCAGCAGCTTAGGCGGATTCGTCCACGAGCAGTACTTC.